These T cell receptor beta chains were read from a single sample in a study of identical twins. TCRdb independently ran MiXCR on the 5' RACE reads; one entry per CDR3 protein. The data show 300,000 to 400,000 distinct CDR3 sequences, 12% seen once. These same records also appear under a second study, on yellow fever vaccine responses in identical twins.

The specimen sequenced was CD8+ T cells sorted from blood. These receptors originate from a woman aged 18-30 years in good health. The CDR3 runs from the conserved cysteine through the conserved F or W. D genes are given only for firm matches. The size of a clone is reported for some rows only, either as once, few or many, or as a class for expanded clones.

TRBJ2-2 | - | TRBV11-1 | - | TGTGCCAGCAGCCCCGCGCCGACAACTCCGCGCACCGGGGAGCTGTTTTTT | CASSPAPTTPRTGELFF
TRBJ2-2 | - | TRBV3-1 | - | TGTGCCAGCAGCCAAGCATTAGGAAACACCGGGGAGCTGTTTTTT | CASSQALGNTGELFF
TRBJ1-1 | many | TRBV29-1 | - | TGCAGCGTTGGGGCCCAGAACATGAACACTGAAGCTTTCTTT | CSVGAQNMNTEAFF
TRBJ2-1 | many | TRBV15 | - | TGTGCCACCAGCATAACAGGGTCGGATGAGCAGTTCTTC | CATSITGSDEQFF
TRBJ2-3 | many | TRBV4-1 | - | TGCGCCAGCAGCCAAGGAGTCGATGGATATAGTCCAACGGGAGATACGCAGTATTTT | CASSQGVDGYSPTGDTQYF
TRBJ2-4 | - | TRBV28 | TRBD2 | TGTGCCAGCAGTTTATTAGCCGCGGGAGAGACCAAAAACATTCAGTACTTC | CASSLLAAGETKNIQYF
TRBJ2-1 | many | TRBV7-8 | TRBD2 | TGTGCCAGCAGCGCCTTACTAGCGGGATACCACCTGAACAATGAGCAGTTCTTC | CASSALLAGYHLNNEQFF
TRBJ2-5 | few | TRBV24-1 | - | TGTGCCACCTCCCGCAGTGCGTACCAAGAGACCCAGTACTTC | CATSRSAYQETQYF
TRBJ2-2 | - | TRBV5-1 | - | TGCGCCAACAGCTTGGAGTTGGCAGGTCCCACCGGGGAGCTGTTTTTT | CANSLELAGPTGELFF
TRBJ2-3 | - | TRBV2 | - | TGTGCCAGCAGTGTCGCGGCACTCTTCACAGATACGCAGTATTTT | CASSVAALFTDTQYF
TRBJ2-5 | many | TRBV3-1 | - | TGTGCCAGCAGCCAAGACACCGATAGGGAGACCCAGTACTTC | CASSQDTDRETQYF
TRBJ1-2 | many | TRBV10-2 | TRBD1 | TGCGCCAGCAGGACAGGGGGCAATGACTATGGCTACACCTTC | CASRTGGNDYGYTF
TRBJ1-2 | few | TRBV3-1 | - | TGTGCCAGCAGCCAAGAAGGGGGAACCCGCTATGGCTACACCTTC | CASSQEGGTRYGYTF
TRBJ2-5 | few | TRBV6-2/TRBV6-3 | - | TGTGCCAGCATGGGTAGAGGGCAAGAGACCCAGTACTTC | CASMGRGQETQYF
TRBJ1-1 | - | TRBV11-3 | TRBD1 | TGTGCCAGCAGCTTTCCGGGACAGTTCACTGAAGCTTTCTTT | CASSFPGQFTEAFF
TRBJ1-1 | few | TRBV11-2 | - | TGTGCCAGCAGCTTAGAGGGGGCAGGGAAACTGAACACTGAAGCTTTCTTT | CASSLEGAGKLNTEAFF
TRBJ1-2 | - | TRBV7-9 | TRBD1 | TGTGCCAGCAGCTTAGCACAGGACAGGGGACGAGGCTACACCTTC | CASSLAQDRGRGYTF
TRBJ1-1 | few | TRBV7-8 | - | TGTGCCAGCAGCTCTAGGGACTACACTGAAGCTTTCTTT | CASSSRDYTEAFF
TRBJ2-2 | - | TRBV7-9 | TRBD1 | TGTGCCAGCAGCCCAAGACAGGGGAAGAACACCGGGGAGCTGTTTTTT | CASSPRQGKNTGELFF
TRBJ2-1 | many | TRBV5-1 | - | TGCGCCAGCAGCTTGCTCCCCGATCAGGAGCAGTTCTTC | CASSLLPDQEQFF
TRBJ2-2 | - | TRBV2 | TRBD2 | TGTGCCAGCAGTCCTACCTCCACTAGCGCGACGAACACCGGGGAGCTGTTTTTT | CASSPTSTSATNTGELFF
TRBJ2-1 | few | TRBV4-1 | - | TGCGCCAGCAGCCAAGATATTTTAAGGGTCCACAATGAGCAGTTCTTC | CASSQDILRVHNEQFF